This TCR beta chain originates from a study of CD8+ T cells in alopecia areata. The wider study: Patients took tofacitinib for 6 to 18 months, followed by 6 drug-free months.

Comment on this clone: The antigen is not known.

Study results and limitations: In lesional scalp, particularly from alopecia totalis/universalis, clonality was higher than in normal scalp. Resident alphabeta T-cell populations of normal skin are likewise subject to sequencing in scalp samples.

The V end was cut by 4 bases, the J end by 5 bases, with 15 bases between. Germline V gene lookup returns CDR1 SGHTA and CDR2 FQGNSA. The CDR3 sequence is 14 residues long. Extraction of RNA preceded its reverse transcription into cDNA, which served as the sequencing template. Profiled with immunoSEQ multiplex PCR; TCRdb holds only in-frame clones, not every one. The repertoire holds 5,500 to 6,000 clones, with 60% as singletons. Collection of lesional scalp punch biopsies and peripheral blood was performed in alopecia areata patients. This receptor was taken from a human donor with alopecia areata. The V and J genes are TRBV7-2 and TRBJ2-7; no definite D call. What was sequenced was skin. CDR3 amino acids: CASSYSSLSHEQYF. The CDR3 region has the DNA TGTGCCAGCAGCTATTCGAGTTTGAGTCACGAGCAGTACTTC.